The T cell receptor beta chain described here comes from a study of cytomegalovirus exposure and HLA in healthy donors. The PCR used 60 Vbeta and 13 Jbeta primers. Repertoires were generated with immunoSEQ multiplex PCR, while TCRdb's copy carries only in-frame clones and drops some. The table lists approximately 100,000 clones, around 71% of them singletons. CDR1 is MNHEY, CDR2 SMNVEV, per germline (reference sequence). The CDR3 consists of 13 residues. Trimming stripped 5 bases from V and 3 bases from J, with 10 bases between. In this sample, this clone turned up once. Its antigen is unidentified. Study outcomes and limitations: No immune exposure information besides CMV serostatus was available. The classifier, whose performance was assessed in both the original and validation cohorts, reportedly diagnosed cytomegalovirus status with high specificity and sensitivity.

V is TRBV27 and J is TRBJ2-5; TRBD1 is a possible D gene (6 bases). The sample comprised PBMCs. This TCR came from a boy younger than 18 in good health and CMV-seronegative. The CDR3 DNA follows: TGTGCCAGCAGTACCTACAGGGAAGAGACCCAGTACTTC. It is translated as CASSTYREETQYF.